The clone carrying this T cell receptor beta chain turned up a few times. The V gene lost 0 bases and the J gene lost 6 bases, with 12 bases spanning the gap. CDR1 is SGDLS and CDR2 is YYNGEE in the germline V gene. The CDR3 extends over 15 amino acids. TCRdb redid the calling of the RACE reads with MiXCR, one entry per CDR3 protein. The table has under 450,000 distinct CDR3 sequences, about 6.3% seen once. The time point here: patch test 2, 6 weeks after DPC sensitization. Indicated treatment: therapeutic diphenylcyclopropenone sensitization with weekly scalp DPC. Each donor was an alopecia patient between 18 and 70 years of age who qualified for DPC. RNA extraction used unfractionated whole blood as the source of total RNA. This record belongs to a study of human T cells and chemical hapten exposure. The wider study: Patients received weekly diphenylcyclopropenone doses to the scalp throughout the approximately 24-week study.

This chain uses TRBV9 with TRBJ2-2; no reliable D call. Sequenced material: whole blood, taken in connection with sensitization to the hapten diphenylcyclopropenone (DPC). The sequence was obtained from a young woman with alopecia areata. Some clones in this sample may be carry-over from other donors' samples. The CDR3 DNA is TGTGCCAGCAGCGTAGTAGGCACAGACCCCGGGGAGCTGTTTTTT. This translates into CASSVVGTDPGELFF.